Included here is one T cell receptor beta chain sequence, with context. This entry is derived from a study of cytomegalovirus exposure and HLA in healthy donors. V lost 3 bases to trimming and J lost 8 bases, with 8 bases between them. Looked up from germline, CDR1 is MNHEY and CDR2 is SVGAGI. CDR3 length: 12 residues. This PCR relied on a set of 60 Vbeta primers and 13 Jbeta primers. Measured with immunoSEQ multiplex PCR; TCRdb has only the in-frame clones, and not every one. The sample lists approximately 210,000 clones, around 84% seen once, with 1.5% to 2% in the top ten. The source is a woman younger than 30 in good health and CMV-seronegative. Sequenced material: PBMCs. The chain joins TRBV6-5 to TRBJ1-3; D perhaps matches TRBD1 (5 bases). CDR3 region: CASSYIGDTIYF. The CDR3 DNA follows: TGTGCCAGCAGTTATATAGGGGACACCATATATTTT.